The entry below gives a single T cell receptor (beta chain) sequence along with its context. The data derive from a study of T cells in localized non-small cell lung cancer. This table comes from immunoSEQ multiplex PCR, and its TCRdb copy is limited to in-frame clones, with some not included. The sample has roughly 40,000 clones; around nine tenths are singletons. The V end was cut by 1 base, the J end by 2 bases, with 12 bases between. Germline V lookup: CDR1 LGHNA, CDR2 YNFKEQ. This CDR3 comprises 15 residues. The specimen was peripheral blood, collected before any cancer treatment. The chain is built from TRBV4-2 and TRBJ2-7; D is possibly TRBD1 (5 bases). The receptor was isolated from a man aged 18 to 49 with stage I lung adenocarcinoma. The CDR3 spells CASSQVSGNTYEQYF. CDR3 in DNA: TGTGCCAGCAGCCAAGTGTCAGGGAACACCTACGAGCAGTACTTC.